A single sample gave rise to the 17 T cell receptor beta chains below, sequenced in a study of beta chain features in type 1 diabetes. General study points: A moderate, significant TCRB CDR3 shortening appeared in type 1 diabetes across four CD4+ subsets.

No antigens are known for them. Reverse transcribing all isolated RNA meant expressed TCRB transcripts were sequenced. Assay used: immunoSEQ multiplex PCR; TCRdb lists only in-frame clones, some missing. This table has under 400,000 clones, around 13% appearing once. Sequenced sample: naive CD4+ T cells from blood. These receptors came from a woman aged 18-30 years with type 1 diabetes.

This clone was picked up a small number of times. The chain has TRBV29-1 and TRBJ1-5; weak D call: TRBD1 (6 bases). V gave up 7 bases and J gave up 1 base, with 14 bases separating them. The CDR3 length is 14 residues. CDR1 and CDR2 (germline): SQVTM, ANQGSEA. CDR3 sequence reads: CSASGTNSNQPQHF. CDR3 in DNA: TGCAGCGCCTCCGGGACAAACAGCAATCAGCCCCAGCATTTT.

A few counts support this clone. This chain joins TRBV10-3 and TRBJ2-7; 9 positions match TRBD1. The germline gives CDR1 ENHRY, CDR2 SYGVKD. This CDR3 spans 11 amino acids. The J segment lost 6 bases and the V segment lost 8 bases, leaving 2 bases of the junction unmatched. Here the CDR3 DNA reads TGTGCCATCGGGACAGGGAGCGAGCAGTACTTC. It codes for CAIGTGSEQYF.

The J gene is TRBJ2-1, the V gene TRBV12-5; D ambiguous. V was clipped by 6 bases and J by 6 bases, with 6 bases between them. The CDR3 spans 11 residues. The germline gives CDR1 LGHNT, CDR2 FRNRAP. CDR3 region: CASGLGNEQFF. The DNA for the CDR3 is TGTGCTAGTGGGCTAGGCAATGAGCAGTTCTTC.

The chain recombines TRBV7-7 with TRBJ1-1; TRBD1 aligns across 9 bases. The CDR3 has 14 amino acids. CDR1 SSHAT and CDR2 FNYEAQ come from the germline V gene (reference sequence). The junction had 3 bases not matched to a gene; V was cut back by 5 bases and J by 2 bases. The CDR3 region is CASSPGQGNTEAFF. The CDR3, as DNA: TGTGCCAGCAGCCCGGGACAGGGAAACACTGAAGCTTTCTTT.

The chain employs TRBV30 and TRBJ2-5; TRBD1 is a possible D gene (6 bases). The CDR3 is 12 residues long. Germline V gives CDR1 GTSNPN, CDR2 SVGIG (reference sequence). V shed 7 bases and J shed 3 bases, with 12 bases lying between them. The CDR3 DNA is TGTGCCTCCTGGACAGTGAAAGAGACCCAGTACTTC. It specifies CASWTVKETQYF.

In this sample, this clone turned up a few times. This chain uses TRBV6-5 with TRBJ1-1; the D gene is possibly TRBD1 (6 bases). This CDR3 region has 13 residues. CDR1 and CDR2 (germline): MNHEY, SVGAGI. Trimming took off 6 bases at V and 1 base at J, with 9 bases between the two ends. The CDR3 sequence is CASSHRENTEAFF. CDR3 nucleotide sequence: TGTGCCAGCAGCCACAGGGAGAACACTGAAGCTTTCTTT.

This clone was counted between two and nine times. V usage is TRBV10-3 and J usage is TRBJ1-1; TRBD1 matches at 7 bases. Germline V gene sequence: CDR1 ENHRY, CDR2 SYGVKD. Trimming took 6 bases from V and 4 from J; bases not matched to a gene: 5. The CDR3 sequence is 13 residues long. The CDR3 DNA sequence: TGTGCCATCAGAGTCGACAGGGCCACTGAAGCTTTCTTT. It codes for CAIRVDRATEAFF.

This chain joins TRBV19 and TRBJ2-3; possibly TRBD2 for D (5 bases). Germline V gene sequence: CDR1 LNHDA, CDR2 SQIVND (reference sequence). The germline V and J ends were trimmed by 5 bases and 4 bases, with 7 bases remaining between them. The CDR3 has 12 residues. CDR3 sequence: CASSRGADTQYF. CDR3 nucleotide sequence: TGTGCCAGTAGTCGGGGAGCAGATACGCAGTATTTT.

This chain uses TRBV28 with TRBJ2-3; 7 bases line up with TRBD2. CDR1 and CDR2 (germline): MDHEN, SYDVKM. The CDR3 extends over 16 amino acids. With V trimmed by 4 bases and J by 0 bases, 7 bases remained unmatched. The CDR3 nucleotides read TGTGCCAGCAGTTGGGGAAGCGGGGCTAGCACAGATACGCAGTATTTT. Its protein is CASSWGSGASTDTQYF.

This chain connects TRBV18 to TRBJ1-1; D not certain. Germline V gene data show CDR1 as KGHSH and CDR2 as LQKENI. The CDR3 is made up of 13 amino acids. V gave up 3 bases and J gave up 10 bases, with 15 bases separating them. CDR3 sequence reads: CASSPPGLSSAFF. In DNA, the CDR3 is TGTGCCAGCTCACCTCCAGGACTTTCCTCAGCTTTCTTT. The complete variable domain, with remaining parts taken from reference TRBV18 and TRBJ1-1, reads NAGVMQNPRHLVRRRGQEARLRCSPMKGHSHVYWYRQLPEEGLKFMVYLQKENIIDESGMPKERFSAEFPKEGPSILRIQQVVRGDSAAYFCASSPPGLSSAFFGQGTRLTVV.

This clone was observed a few times. The chain links TRBV5-6 to TRBJ2-1, with a possible D match to TRBD2 (7 bases). Germline values: CDR1 SGHDT, CDR2 YYEEEE. The CDR3 extends over 14 amino acids. V lost 2 bases to trimming and J lost 7 bases, with 13 bases between them. The chain's CDR3 is CASSFRGRGNEQFF. CDR3 sequence (DNA): TGTGCCAGCAGCTTCCGGGGGAGGGGGAATGAGCAGTTCTTC.

This chain connects TRBV5-4 to TRBJ1-3; D uncertain. Deletions cut 3 bases from V and 0 bases from J, with 10 bases between. CDR1 SGHNT and CDR2 YYREEE come from the germline V gene (reference sequence). The CDR3 runs 15 residues. Here the CDR3 DNA reads TGTGCCAGCAGCTCCCGACTGAACTCTGGAAACACCATATATTTT. Its translation: CASSSRLNSGNTIYF.

This sequence joins TRBV9 and TRBJ2-5; tentatively, D is TRBD1 (8 bases). The germline gives CDR1 SGDLS, CDR2 YYNGEE. The length of the CDR3 is 14 residues. V lost 3 bases and J 5 bases, leaving 14 bases between the germline ends. The CDR3 here is CASSAQGGEETQYF. CDR3 DNA sequence: TGTGCCAGCAGCGCACAGGGGGGGGAGGAGACCCAGTACTTC.

The chain is built from TRBV18 and TRBJ2-7; maybe TRBD2 (6 bases). Between the trimmed V and J ends, which lost 7 bases and 8 bases, there was a span of 15 bases. The CDR3 totals 12 residues. Per germline, CDR1 KGHSH and CDR2 LQKENI. CDR3 residues: CASWDGGLKQYF. In DNA form, the CDR3 reads TGTGCCAGCTGGGACGGAGGGTTGAAGCAGTACTTC.

The chain recombines TRBV29-1 with TRBJ2-5, with a weak D call TRBD1 (6 bases). TRBJ2-7 explains the end of the DNA better; the J call may be wrong. CDR3 length: 13 residues. Germline V lookup: CDR1 SQVTM, CDR2 ANQGSEA. CDR3 nucleotides: TGCAGCGCCCTGGGGGCAGGGGTCTACGAGCAGTACTTC. Protein sequence: CSALGAGVYEQYF.

This clone was observed a handful of times. The chain combines TRBV29-1 with TRBJ1-1, with D unclear. CDR1 SQVTM and CDR2 ANQGSEA come from the germline V gene. CDR3 size: 16 residues. V dropped 4 bases and J dropped 4 bases, with 22 bases sitting between them. CDR3 in DNA: TGCAGCGTTGGCGGAGGGCGGGGTAGTTTGGGCACTGAAGCTTTCTTT. Translation gives CSVGGGRGSLGTEAFF.

The V and J genes are TRBV14 and TRBJ2-7; tentative D call: TRBD1 (5 bases). Germline values: CDR1 SGHDN, CDR2 FVKESK. V was pared by 4 bases and J by 3 bases, with 16 bases between. This CDR3 is built from 15 residues. The CDR3 nucleotides are TGTGCCAGCAGCCTCGCCCGCGGACACCTCTACGAGCAGTACTTC. Its protein product is CASSLARGHLYEQYF.